One and the same sample provided the 5 T cell receptor beta chains below, sequenced in a study of blood T cell repertoires in COVID-19. Produced via immunoSEQ multiplex PCR; TCRdb's table is partial and in-frame only. Of about 110,000 clones in the sample, more than 80% are singletons; the top ten hold 11% to 15%. The material sequenced was peripheral blood. The source is a woman aged 55-69 years with acute or convalescent COVID-19.

CDR3 in DNA: TGTGCCAGCAGTTTGCAGGGTTATCAGCCCCAGCATTTT. Residues: CASSLQGYQPQHF. The J gene is TRBJ1-5, the V gene TRBV2, with D possibly TRBD1 on 5 matching bases. The CDR3 spans 13 residues. Per the germline V gene, CDR1 is SNHLY and CDR2 is FYNNEI. The V and J ends lost 5 bases and 5 bases respectively, with 10 bases between them.

The rearrangement joins TRBV18 to TRBJ2-6; D is unresolved. The CDR3 spans 15 residues. Germline loops: CDR1 KGHSH, CDR2 LQKENI. With 3 bases removed from V and 2 bases from J, the gap between germline ends came to 8 bases. CDR3 residues: CASSPLSAGANVLTF. CDR3 DNA: TGTGCCAGCTCACCTTTATCTGCTGGGGCCAACGTCCTGACTTTC.

This rearrangement joins TRBV7-2 to TRBJ2-2; a possible D gene is TRBD2 (7 bases). The germline V gene encodes CDR1 SGHTA and CDR2 FQGNSA. V shed 1 base and J shed 9 bases, with 12 bases lying between them. This CDR3 has 14 residues. CDR3: CASSLDSGGRELFF. The CDR3, as DNA: TGTGCCAGCAGCTTAGACTCCGGGGGGCGGGAGCTGTTTTTT.

The chain employs TRBV4-2 and TRBJ2-7; 12 nucleotides line up with TRBD2. The CDR3 covers 15 residues. After removal of 4 bases from V and 4 bases from J, the junction contained 5 bases not matched to a gene. Germline CDR1 reads LGHNA; CDR2 reads YNFKEQ. In DNA, the CDR3 is TGTGCCAGCAGCCTCGGACTAGCGGGACAGTACGAGCAGTACTTC. As protein: CASSLGLAGQYEQYF.

This chain joins TRBV5-6 and TRBJ1-2; 10 bases align to TRBD1. The CDR3 consists of 15 residues. Germline V gene lookup returns CDR1 SGHDT and CDR2 YYEEEE. J lost 5 bases, V lost 0 bases, and 4 bases had no gene match. For the CDR3, the DNA is TGTGCCAGCAGCTTGGGGGACAGGGGCCCTTATGGCTACACCTTC. Amino acids: CASSLGDRGPYGYTF. The variable domain in full, with the rest retrieved from reference TRBV5-6 and TRBJ1-2, is DAGVTQSPTHLIKTRGQQVTLRCSPKSGHDTVSWYQQALGQGPQFIFQYYEEEERQRGNFPDRFSGHQFPNYSSELNVNALLLGDSALYLCASSLGDRGPYGYTFGSGTRLTVV.